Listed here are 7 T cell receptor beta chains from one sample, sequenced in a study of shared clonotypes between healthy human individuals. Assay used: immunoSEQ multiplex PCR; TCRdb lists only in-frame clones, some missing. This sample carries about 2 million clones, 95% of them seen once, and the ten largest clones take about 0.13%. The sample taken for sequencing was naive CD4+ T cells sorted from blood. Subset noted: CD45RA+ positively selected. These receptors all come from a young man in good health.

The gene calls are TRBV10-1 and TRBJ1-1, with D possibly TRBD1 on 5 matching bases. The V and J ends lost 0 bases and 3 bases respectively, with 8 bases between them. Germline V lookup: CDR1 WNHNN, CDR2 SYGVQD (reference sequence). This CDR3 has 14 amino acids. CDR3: CASSESGRDTEAFF. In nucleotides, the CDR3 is TGCGCCAGCAGTGAGTCCGGCAGGGACACTGAAGCTTTCTTT.

The CDR3 reads CASSPLGGRPEAFF. CDR3 nucleotides: TGTGCCAGCAGCCCCCTTGGGGGACGGCCTGAAGCTTTCTTT. This sequence joins TRBV7-3 and TRBJ1-1; TRBD1 is a possible D gene (5 bases). The CDR3 is made up of 14 amino acids. The ends were cut back, 5 bases at V and 6 bases at J, with 16 bases in the middle. The germline V gene has CDR1 SGHTA and CDR2 FQGTGA.

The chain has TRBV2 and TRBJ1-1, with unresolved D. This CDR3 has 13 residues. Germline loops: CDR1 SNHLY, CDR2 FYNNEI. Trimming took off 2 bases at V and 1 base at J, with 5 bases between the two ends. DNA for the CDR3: TGTGCCAGCAGTGAACAGCCGAACACTGAAGCTTTCTTT. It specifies CASSEQPNTEAFF.

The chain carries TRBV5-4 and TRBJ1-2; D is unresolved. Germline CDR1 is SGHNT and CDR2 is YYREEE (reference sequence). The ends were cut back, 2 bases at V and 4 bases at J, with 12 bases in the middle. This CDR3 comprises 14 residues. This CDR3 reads CASSFTGVSYGYTF. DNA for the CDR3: TGTGCCAGCAGCTTTACCGGGGTCTCCTATGGCTACACCTTC.

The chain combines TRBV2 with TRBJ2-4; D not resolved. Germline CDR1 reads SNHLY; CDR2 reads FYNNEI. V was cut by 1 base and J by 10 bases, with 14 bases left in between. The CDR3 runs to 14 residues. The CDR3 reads CASSEDYYLGIQYF. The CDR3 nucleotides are TGTGCCAGCAGTGAAGACTACTACCTGGGGATTCAGTACTTC.

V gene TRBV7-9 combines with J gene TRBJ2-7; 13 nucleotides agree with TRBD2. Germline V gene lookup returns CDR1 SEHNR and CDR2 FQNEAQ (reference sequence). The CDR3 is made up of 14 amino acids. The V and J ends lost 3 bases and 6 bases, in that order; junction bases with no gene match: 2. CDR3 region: CASSFTSGRGEQYF. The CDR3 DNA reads TGTGCCAGCAGCTTTACTAGCGGGAGGGGCGAGCAGTACTTC.

CDR3 in amino acids: CASSYHRTYEQYF. In DNA, the CDR3 is TGTGCCAGCAGTTACCACAGAACCTACGAGCAGTACTTC. This chain connects TRBV6-5 to TRBJ2-7; D gene uncertain. This CDR3 spans 13 amino acids. Germline V gene sequence: CDR1 MNHEY, CDR2 SVGAGI. The V and J ends lost 2 bases and 2 bases respectively, with 7 bases between them.